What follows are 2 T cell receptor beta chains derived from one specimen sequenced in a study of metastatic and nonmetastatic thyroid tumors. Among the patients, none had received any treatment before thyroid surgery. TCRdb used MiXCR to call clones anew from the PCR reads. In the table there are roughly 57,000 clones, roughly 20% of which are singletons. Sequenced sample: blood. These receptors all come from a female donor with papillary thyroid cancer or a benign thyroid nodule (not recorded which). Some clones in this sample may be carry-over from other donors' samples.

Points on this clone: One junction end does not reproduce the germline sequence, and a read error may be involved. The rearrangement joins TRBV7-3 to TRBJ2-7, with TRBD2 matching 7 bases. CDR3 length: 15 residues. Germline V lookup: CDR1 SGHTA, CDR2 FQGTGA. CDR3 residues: CASSLIAGETYEQYF. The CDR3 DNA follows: TGTGCGAGCAGCTTAATTGCGGGAGAGACCTACGAGCAGTACTTC.

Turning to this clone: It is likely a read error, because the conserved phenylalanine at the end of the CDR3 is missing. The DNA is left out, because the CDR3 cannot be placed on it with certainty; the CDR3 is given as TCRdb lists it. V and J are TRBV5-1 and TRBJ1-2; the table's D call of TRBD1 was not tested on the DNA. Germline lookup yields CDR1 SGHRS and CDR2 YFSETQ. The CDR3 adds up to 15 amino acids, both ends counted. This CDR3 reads CASSSKLQGLNGYAL.